A selection of T cell receptor beta chains follows, all from one sample in a study of blood T cell repertoires in COVID-19. Sequencing used immunoSEQ multiplex PCR; TCRdb keeps in-frame clones, though not all of them. The sample holds about 270,000 clones; around 85% are singletons and the top ten take 8.5% to 9.5%. Material: PBMCs or T cells enriched from blood (not recorded which). These receptors all come from a woman aged 45 to 65 with acute COVID-19. The CDR3 runs from the conserved cysteine through the conserved F or W. Expanded clones are given a class, and other clones once, few, many or no size at all.

clone_size | j_call | v_call | cdr3_aa
few | TRBJ2-7 | TRBV7-9 | CASSLTGGGGATDEQYF
NA | TRBJ1-5 | TRBV7-2 | CASSLAWGGNQPQHF
NA | TRBJ2-7 | TRBV9 | CASSPPGTLYEQYF
once | TRBJ1-6 | TRBV6-5 | CASSYVSGANSPLHF
once | TRBJ2-1 | TRBV4-1 | CASSHPRDREANEQFF
many | TRBJ1-5 | TRBV28 | CASSFWERQHF
NA | TRBJ2-2 | TRBV11-2 | CASSLEVTGQNTGELFF
once | TRBJ1-1 | TRBV3-1/TRBV3-2 | CASSPPRENTEAFF
NA | TRBJ2-3 | TRBV19 | CASSIWGPDGTQYF
NA | TRBJ2-3 | TRBV5-4 | CASSPPGREGTDTQYF
once | TRBJ1-1 | TRBV19 | CASMEWGDTEAFF
NA | TRBJ1-6 | TRBV6-2/TRBV6-3 | CASSYGGTDYNSPLHF
NA | TRBJ2-1 | TRBV7-9 | CASSLDGGGPSEQFF
NA | TRBJ1-2 | TRBV27 | CASTFSLGQAYSSGYTF
once | TRBJ2-3 | TRBV6-5 | CASSYKSGGSTDTQYF
once | TRBJ1-1 | TRBV10-3 | CAISEMRSSKTEAFF
NA | TRBJ1-1 | TRBV2 | CATERWNTEAFF
few | TRBJ1-5 | TRBV7-9 | CASSSDNGNQPQHF
NA | TRBJ1-4 | TRBV7-2 | CASSLTGGPEKLFF
NA | TRBJ1-1 | TRBV30 | CAWHPRGRNTEAFF
NA | TRBJ1-5 | TRBV19 | CASSIAKGADQPQHF
NA | TRBJ1-5 | TRBV12-5 | CASGLTRGQPQHF
few | TRBJ2-5 | TRBV15 | CATSRDRLQETQYF
NA | TRBJ1-4 | TRBV2 | CASGQGQTNEKLFF
NA | TRBJ1-6 | TRBV7-6 | CASSSRDSIGSPLHF
NA | TRBJ1-1 | TRBV5-1 | CASSFGGARRNTEAFF
NA | TRBJ2-7 | TRBV3-1/TRBV3-2 | CASSRETPPGTNLYEQYF
NA | TRBJ2-7 | TRBV6-5 | CASSLRRGPSYEQYF
NA | TRBJ1-5 | TRBV30 | CAWSVQEDQPQHF
NA | TRBJ2-1 | TRBV29-1 | CSVGGTSGTPLFDEQFF
NA | TRBJ2-1 | TRBV27 | CASSLGTGEQFF
NA | TRBJ2-7 | TRBV9 | CASSVTGGRDEQYF
once | TRBJ1-3 | TRBV14 | CASSPGQGSGGNTIYF
NA | TRBJ1-4 | TRBV4-3 | CASSLDRPHGEKLFF
NA | TRBJ1-4 | TRBV30 | CAWSQGQGAEKLFF
NA | TRBJ1-1 | TRBV30 | CAWSETGGLNTEAFF
NA | TRBJ2-2 | TRBV7-2 | CASSLDRTGELFF
NA | TRBJ2-1 | TRBV7-2 | CASSLDRGRSNEQFF
NA | TRBJ1-5 | TRBV5-8 | CASSSGQGGTQPQHF
NA | TRBJ1-6 | TRBV6-5 | CASLRGRNSPLHF
NA | TRBJ2-5 | TRBV10-1 | CASSEGVAGVETQYF
once | TRBJ2-4 | TRBV30 | CAAQTSGIFQNIQYF
NA | TRBJ1-1 | TRBV19 | CASSIVRGNTEAFF
NA | TRBJ2-5 | TRBV5-4 | CASSGGIGETQYF